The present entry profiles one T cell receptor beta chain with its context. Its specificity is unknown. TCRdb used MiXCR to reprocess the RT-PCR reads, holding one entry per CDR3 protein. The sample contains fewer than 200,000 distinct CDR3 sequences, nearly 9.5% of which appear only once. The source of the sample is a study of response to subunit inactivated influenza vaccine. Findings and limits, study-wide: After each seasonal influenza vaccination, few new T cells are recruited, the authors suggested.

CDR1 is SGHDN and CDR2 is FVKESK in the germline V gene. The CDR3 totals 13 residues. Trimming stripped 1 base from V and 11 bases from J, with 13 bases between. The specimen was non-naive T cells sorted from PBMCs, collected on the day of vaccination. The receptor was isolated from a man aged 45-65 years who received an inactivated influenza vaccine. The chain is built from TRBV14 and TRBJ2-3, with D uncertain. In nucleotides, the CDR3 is TGTGCCAGCAGCCAAGCCCCTCCTTTCGGGCAGTATTTT. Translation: CASSQAPPFGQYF.